The entry that follows covers one T cell receptor beta chain sequence. Its antigen remains unidentified. CDR1 and CDR2 from the germline V gene are MNHNS and SASEGT. Trimming removed 7 bases from V and 0 bases from J, with 13 bases in between. The CDR3 sequence is 14 residues long. This entry is derived from a study of post-analysis software for immune sequencing data. Study-level background: Progressive-relapsing, secondary progressive and relapsing-remitting multiple sclerosis were among the disease courses included. Study-wide results and limits: Samples sharing a preparation batch grouped tightly together when assessed by F measure. The five TRBV segments detected at higher frequency in patients than in controls included TRBV5-6, TRBV5-1 and TRBV20-1. Multiple sclerosis patients showed significantly lower normalized Chao1 diversity than controls did.

Built from TCR beta cDNA, the libraries had unique molecular identifiers in them. About 500,000 cDNA molecules were obtained per 1 to 10 million input T cells. TCRdb fed the PCR reads into MiXCR, producing one record per CDR3 protein. The sample records about 820,000 distinct CDR3 sequences, roughly half being singletons. The chain is built from TRBV6-1 and TRBJ2-7; no definite D call. Sequencing used blood. This TCR was recovered from a girl under 18 with multiple sclerosis. The CDR3 protein is CASKKTGPSYEQYF. The CDR3 nucleotides are TGTGCCAGCAAGAAAACCGGGCCCTCCTACGAGCAGTACTTC.